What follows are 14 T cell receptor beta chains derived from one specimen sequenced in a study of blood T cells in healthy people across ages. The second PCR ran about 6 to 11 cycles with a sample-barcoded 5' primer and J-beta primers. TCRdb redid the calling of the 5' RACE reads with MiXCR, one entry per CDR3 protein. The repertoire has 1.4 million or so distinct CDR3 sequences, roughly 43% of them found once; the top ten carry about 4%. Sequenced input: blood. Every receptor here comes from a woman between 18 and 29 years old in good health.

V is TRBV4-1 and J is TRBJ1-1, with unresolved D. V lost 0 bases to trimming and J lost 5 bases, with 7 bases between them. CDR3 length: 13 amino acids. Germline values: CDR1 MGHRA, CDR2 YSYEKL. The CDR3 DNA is TGCGCCAGCAGCCAAGATTTCAGGACTGAAGCTTTCTTT. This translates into CASSQDFRTEAFF.

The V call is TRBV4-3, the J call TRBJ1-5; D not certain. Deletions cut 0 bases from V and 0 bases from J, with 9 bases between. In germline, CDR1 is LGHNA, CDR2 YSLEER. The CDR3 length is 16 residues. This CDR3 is CASSQDADFSNQPQHF. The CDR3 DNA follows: TGCGCCAGCAGCCAAGATGCGGATTTTAGCAATCAGCCCCAGCATTTT.

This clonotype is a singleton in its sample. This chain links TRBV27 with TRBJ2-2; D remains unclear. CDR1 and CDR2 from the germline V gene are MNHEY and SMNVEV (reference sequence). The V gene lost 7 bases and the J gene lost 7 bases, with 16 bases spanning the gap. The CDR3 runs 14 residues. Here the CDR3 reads CASTDLPPDGELFF. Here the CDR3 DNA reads TGTGCCAGCACTGATCTACCCCCTGACGGGGAGCTGTTTTTT.

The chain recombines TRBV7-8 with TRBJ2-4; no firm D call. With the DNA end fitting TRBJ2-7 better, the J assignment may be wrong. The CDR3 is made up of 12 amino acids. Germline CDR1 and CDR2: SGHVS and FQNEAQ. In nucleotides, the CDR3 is TGTGCCAGCAGAAAATCCCCCTACGAGCAGTACTTC. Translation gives CASRKSPYEQYF.

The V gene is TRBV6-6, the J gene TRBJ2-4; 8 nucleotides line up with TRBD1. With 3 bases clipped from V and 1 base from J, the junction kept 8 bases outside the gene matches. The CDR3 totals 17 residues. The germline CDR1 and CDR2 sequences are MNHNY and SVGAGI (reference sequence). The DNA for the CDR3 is TGTGCCAGCAGTTATCGAACAGGGGGGCGGGCCAAAAACATTCAGTACTTC. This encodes CASSYRTGGRAKNIQYF.

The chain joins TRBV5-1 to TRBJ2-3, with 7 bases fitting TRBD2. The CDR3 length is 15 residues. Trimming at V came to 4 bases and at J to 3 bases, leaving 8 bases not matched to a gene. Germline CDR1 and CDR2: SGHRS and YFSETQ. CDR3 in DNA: TGCGCCAGCAGCCGATTTGGACTAGAAACAGATACGCAGTATTTT. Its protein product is CASSRFGLETDTQYF.

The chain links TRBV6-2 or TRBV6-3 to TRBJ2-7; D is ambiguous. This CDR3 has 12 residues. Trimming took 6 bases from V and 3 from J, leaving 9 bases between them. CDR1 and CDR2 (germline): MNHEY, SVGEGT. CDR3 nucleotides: TGTGCCAGCAGAAACCCCCTCTACGAGCAGTACTTC. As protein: CASRNPLYEQYF.

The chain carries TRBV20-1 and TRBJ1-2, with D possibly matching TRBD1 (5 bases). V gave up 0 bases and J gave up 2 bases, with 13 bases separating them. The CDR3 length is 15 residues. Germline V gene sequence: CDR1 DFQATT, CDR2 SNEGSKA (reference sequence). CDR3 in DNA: TGCAGTGCTAGAGATCCCCTGCAGGGAAACTATGGCTACACCTTC. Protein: CSARDPLQGNYGYTF.

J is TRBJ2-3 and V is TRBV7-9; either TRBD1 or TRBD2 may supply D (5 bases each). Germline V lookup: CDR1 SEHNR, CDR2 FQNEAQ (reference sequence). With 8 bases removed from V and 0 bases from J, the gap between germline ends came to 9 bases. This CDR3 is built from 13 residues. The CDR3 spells CASARESTDTQYF. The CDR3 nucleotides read TGTGCCAGCGCCAGGGAGAGCACAGATACGCAGTATTTT.

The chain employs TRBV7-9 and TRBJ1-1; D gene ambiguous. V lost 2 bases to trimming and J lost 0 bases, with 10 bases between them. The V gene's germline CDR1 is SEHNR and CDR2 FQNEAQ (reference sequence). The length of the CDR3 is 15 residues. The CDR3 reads CASSLQWKLNTEAFF. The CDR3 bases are TGTGCCAGCAGCTTACAGTGGAAGCTGAACACTGAAGCTTTCTTT.

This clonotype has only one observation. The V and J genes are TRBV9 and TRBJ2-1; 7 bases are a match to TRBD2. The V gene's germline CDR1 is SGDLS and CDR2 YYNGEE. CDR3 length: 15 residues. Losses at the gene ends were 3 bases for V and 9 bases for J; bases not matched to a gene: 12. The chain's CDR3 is CASSALRFAGVEQFF. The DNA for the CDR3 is TGTGCCAGCAGCGCATTACGATTTGCGGGAGTTGAGCAGTTCTTC.

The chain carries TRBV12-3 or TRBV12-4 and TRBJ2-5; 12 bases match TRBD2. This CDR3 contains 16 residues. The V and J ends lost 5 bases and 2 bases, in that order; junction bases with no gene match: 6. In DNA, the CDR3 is TGTGCCAGCAGTGCATCCGGGACTAGCGGGCAAGAGACCCAGTACTTC. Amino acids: CASSASGTSGQETQYF.

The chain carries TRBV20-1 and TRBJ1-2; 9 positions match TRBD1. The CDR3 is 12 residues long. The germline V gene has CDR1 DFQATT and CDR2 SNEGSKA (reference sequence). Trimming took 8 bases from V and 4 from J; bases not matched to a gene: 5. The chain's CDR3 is CSSGTGFYGYTF. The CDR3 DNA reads TGCAGTTCCGGGACAGGGTTCTATGGCTACACCTTC.

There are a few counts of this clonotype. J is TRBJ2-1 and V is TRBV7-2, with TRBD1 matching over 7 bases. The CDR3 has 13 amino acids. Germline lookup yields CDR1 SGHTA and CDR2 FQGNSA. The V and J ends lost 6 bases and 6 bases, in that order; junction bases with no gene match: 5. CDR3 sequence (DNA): TGTGCCAGCAGTCGACAGGGAATCAATGAGCAGTTCTTC. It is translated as CASSRQGINEQFF.